Described below is a single T cell receptor (beta chain) sequence and its context. The target antigen is unknown. From the 5' RACE reads, TCRdb called clonotypes with MiXCR, one entry per CDR3 protein. Among roughly 450,000 distinct CDR3 sequences listed, about 18% were seen once. The data stem from a study of T-cell memory formation after mild COVID-19. Overall study results and limits: Those CD4+ clones that contracted were mainly in CM and EM (CD8+ ones in EMRA).

The receptor was isolated from an adult woman who had mild COVID-19 (a few samples of this study predate the infection). Cell type and time point are not known. The sequencing sample was made of PBMCs or a T cell subset sorted from them (not recorded which).

The CDR3 region has the DNA TGTGCCAGCAGTTCAAAGGACACCCGCAATGAGCAGTTCTTC. It encodes CASSSKDTRNEQFF. The chain is built from TRBV27 and TRBJ2-1; TRBD1 might be the D (5 bases). The V end was cut by 4 bases, the J end by 6 bases, with 13 bases between. Germline V lookup: CDR1 MNHEY, CDR2 SMNVEV (reference sequence). CDR3 size: 14 residues.